This TCR beta chain originates from a study of blood T cell repertoires in COVID-19. Study context: COVID-19 samples from acute and convalescent phases originated in the United States, Italy and Spain. Nucleic acid was either cDNA or gDNA, and it came from T cells, B-cell-depleted T cells, or PBMCs.

This CDR3 comprises 16 residues. V gave up 2 bases and J gave up 1 base; unmatched junction bases: 7. Germline assignment: CDR1 MNHEY and CDR2 SMNVEV (reference sequence). Per the study methods: Estimates of nucleated cell counts were drawn from the amplification of reference gene primers. TCRdb's copy holds only in-frame clones and misses some; the assay was immunoSEQ multiplex PCR. V and J calls and clone size are as listed in that table; D and trimming were resolved from the DNA. Of 150,000 to 200,000 clones listed, approximately 84% were seen once; the top ten hold about a fifth. The chain is built from TRBV27 and TRBJ2-7; TRBD1 agrees at 8 bases. Sequencing was carried out using peripheral blood. This receptor was taken from a woman older than 75 with acute or convalescent COVID-19. This CDR3 is CASSLPTGQGSYEQYF. The CDR3 DNA reads TGTGCCAGCAGTTTACCGACCGGACAGGGTTCCTACGAGCAGTACTTC.